This T cell receptor beta chain stems from a study of OX40 agonist ivuxolimab in advanced cancers. At the level of the whole study: The costimulatory receptor OX40 (CD134) was targeted by ivuxolimab, a fully human IgG2 agonistic monoclonal antibody. Intravenous ivuxolimab was administered to patients every 2 weeks at six dose levels: 0.01, 0.1, 0.3, 1.5, 3 and 10 mg/kg. Of the roughly 54 dose-escalation patients, hepatocellular carcinoma was present in about 20, melanoma in roughly 15, renal cell carcinoma in 9 and head and neck cancer in 9. In the dose-escalation cohort, 75% to 90% of patients were male, and the mean age was roughly 56 years with a range of roughly 23 to 79. Patients were allowed to have had prior anti-PD-1, anti-PD-L1 or anti-CTLA-4 therapy, and roughly 40% of the dose-escalation patients had been treated with checkpoint inhibitors. Partial responses occurred in three dose-escalation patients: two with cutaneous melanoma and one with hepatocellular carcinoma. Peripheral TCRbeta sequencing aimed to test whether ivuxolimab altered TCR sequence diversity and caused clonal T-cell expansion. The paper reports the monotherapy dose-escalation portion (N ≈ 50 patients) of the phase I ivuxolimab trial. The research as a whole found: Partial responders in the 0.1-3.0 mg/kg groups had among the lowest normalized peripheral clonal expansion, especially among CD8+ T cells. At doses of 0.1 to 3.0 mg/kg, clonal expansion of both CD4+ and CD8+ T cells in blood was seen between baseline and week 6. On average, CD8+ T cells showed more expanded clones than CD4+ T cells after ivuxolimab. Low levels of normalized T-cell clonal expansion were also seen in some patients who did not respond. Antigen specificity was not determined for the clonally expanded peripheral T cells.

To sequence the TCRbeta CDR3 region, genomic DNA was isolated from the sorted cells. TCRbeta CDR3 regions were sequenced using the immunoSEQ Assay. TCRdb limited this immuneACCESS table to in-frame rearrangements with V and J called. A share of clones is missing; checked studies link under half to unresolved V genes, and the rest is unexplained. Within this sample are 75,000 to 80,000 clones, with approximately 80% of them counted one time only. Approximately 7% of the sample goes to the ten largest clones. Patients with a history of autoimmune disease or receiving systemic immunosuppression were excluded from the trial. Peripheral blood for TCR sequencing was drawn from every dose cohort at baseline, at cycle 4 day 1 and at cycle 7 day 1. The samples were drawn from a first-in-human, open-label, multicenter phase I dose-escalation trial of ivuxolimab. Adults with locally advanced or metastatic melanoma, renal cell, hepatocellular, or head and neck squamous cell carcinoma were enrolled in the trial. CD4+ and CD8+ T cells were sorted separately from peripheral blood before TCR sequencing.

On this clone: Its antigen target is currently unknown. No base quality information exists; no much larger clone differs at one position.

Inclusive of the bounding cysteine and phenylalanine, the CDR3 is 17 residues long. The DNA shown is the 51-base CDR3, in frame from base 1. The CDR1 and CDR2 encoded by the germline V gene are MDHEN and SYDVKM. A distance of 16 bases separates the germline ends of V and J, which lose 1 base and 3 bases respectively. The receptor was derived from an adult with an advanced solid tumor such as melanoma, head and neck, liver or kidney cancer. The sequenced sample was CD4+ or CD8+ T cells sorted from blood, obtained in a trial of the OX40 agonist ivuxolimab. Recombination linked TRBV28 to TRBJ1-3; no D gene can be assigned with confidence. The DNA sequence is TGTGCCAGCAGTTTATCTGTCCTTCCAGGCGGTGGAAACACCATATATTTT. This translates into CASSLSVLPGGGNTIYF.